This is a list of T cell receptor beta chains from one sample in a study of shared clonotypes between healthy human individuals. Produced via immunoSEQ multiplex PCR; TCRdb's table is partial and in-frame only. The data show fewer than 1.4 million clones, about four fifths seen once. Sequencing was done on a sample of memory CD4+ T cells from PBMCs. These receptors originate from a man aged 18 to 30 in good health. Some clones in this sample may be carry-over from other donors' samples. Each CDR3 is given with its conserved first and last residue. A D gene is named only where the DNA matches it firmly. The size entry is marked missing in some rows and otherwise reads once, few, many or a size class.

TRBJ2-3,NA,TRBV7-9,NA,CASSSGVAWGTDTQYF,TGTGCCAGCAGCTCAGGCGTGGCTTGGGGAACAGATACGCAGTATTTT
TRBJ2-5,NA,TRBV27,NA,CASSPRPNWEETQYF,TGTGCCAGCAGCCCCCGACCTAACTGGGAAGAGACCCAGTACTTC
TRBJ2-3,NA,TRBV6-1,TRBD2,CASSDRGVLTDTQYF,TGTGCCAGCAGTGACCGGGGGGTACTCACAGATACGCAGTATTTT
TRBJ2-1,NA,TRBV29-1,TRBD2,CSVDPGLENNEQFF,TGCAGCGTGGATCCGGGACTAGAGAACAATGAGCAGTTCTTC
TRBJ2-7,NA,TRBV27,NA,CASSSMGLGSYEQYF,TGTGCCAGCAGTTCCATGGGGCTTGGCTCCTACGAGCAGTACTTC
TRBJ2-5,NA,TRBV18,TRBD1,CASSPPVGTGVAQTQYF,TGTGCCAGCTCACCACCGGTCGGGACAGGGGTCGCGCAGACCCAGTACTTC
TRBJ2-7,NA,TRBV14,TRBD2,CASSQVTLLAGDYEQYF,TGTGCCAGCAGCCAAGTAACTCTACTAGCGGGAGACTACGAGCAGTACTTC
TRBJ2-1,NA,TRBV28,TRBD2,CASRPPSGRNSYNEQFF,TGTGCCAGCAGACCCCCCAGCGGGAGGAACTCCTACAATGAGCAGTTCTTC
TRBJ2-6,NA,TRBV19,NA,CASRTRSGANVLTF,TGTGCCAGCAGAACCCGCTCTGGGGCCAACGTCCTGACTTTC
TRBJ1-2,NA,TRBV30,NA,CAWSVPERGYTF,TGTGCCTGGAGTGTACCCGAGCGTGGCTACACCTTC
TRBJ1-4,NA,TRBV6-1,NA,CASRSREKLFF,TGTGCCAGCAGATCCCGTGAAAAACTGTTTTTT
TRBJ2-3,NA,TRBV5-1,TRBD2,CASRVWTSGPDTQYF,TGCGCCAGCAGGGTCTGGACTAGCGGGCCCGATACGCAGTATTTT
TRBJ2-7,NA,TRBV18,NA,CASSPPDSYEQYF,TGTGCCAGCTCACCCCCTGACTCATACGAGCAGTACTTC
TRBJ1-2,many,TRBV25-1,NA,CASSPSDSYGYTF,TGTGCCAGCAGTCCAAGCGACAGCTATGGCTACACCTTC
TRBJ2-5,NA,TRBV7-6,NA,CASSPPSGLGETQYF,TGTGCCAGCAGCCCCCCTTCGGGACTGGGGGAGACCCAGTACTTC
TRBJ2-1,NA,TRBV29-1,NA,CSVDSRTLYEQFF,TGCAGCGTTGACTCCCGAACGTTGTATGAGCAGTTCTTC
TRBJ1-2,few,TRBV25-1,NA,CASSPSGNYGYTF,TGTGCCAGCAGTCCGTCAGGGAACTATGGCTACACCTTC
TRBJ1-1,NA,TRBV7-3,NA,CASSPSHSNTEAFF,TGTGCCAGCAGCCCTTCCCACTCGAACACTGAAGCTTTCTTT
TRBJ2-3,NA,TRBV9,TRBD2,CASSPRSGRASDTQYF,TGTGCCAGCAGCCCAAGAAGCGGGAGGGCCTCAGATACGCAGTATTTT
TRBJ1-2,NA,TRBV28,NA,CASSRTPGGYGYTF,TGTGCCAGCAGCCGCACCCCCGGTGGCTATGGCTACACCTTC
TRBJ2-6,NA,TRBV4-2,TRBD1,CASRVLQGESGANVLTF,TGTGCCAGCAGGGTTCTACAGGGGGAATCTGGGGCCAACGTCCTGACTTTC
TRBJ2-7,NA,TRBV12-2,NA,CAPPTARALYEQYF,TGTGCTCCTCCCACTGCAAGGGCCCTCTACGAGCAGTACTTC
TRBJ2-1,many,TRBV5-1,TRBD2,CASSLPPSAGAHNEQFF,TGCGCCAGCAGCTTGCCCCCATCAGCGGGAGCACACAATGAGCAGTTCTTC
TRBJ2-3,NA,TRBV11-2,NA,CASSPNLGGTQYF,TGTGCCAGCAGCCCCAACTTAGGGGGTACGCAGTATTTT
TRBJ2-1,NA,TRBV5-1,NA,CASSSGGVYNEQFF,TGCGCCAGCAGCTCCGGCGGGGTTTACAATGAGCAGTTCTTC
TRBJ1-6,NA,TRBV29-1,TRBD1,CSVGTGYYNSPLHF,TGCAGCGTTGGGACAGGCTATTATAATTCACCCCTCCACTTT
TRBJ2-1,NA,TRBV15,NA,CATSGVGWSSDEQFF,TGTGCCACCAGCGGAGTTGGCTGGTCTTCCGATGAGCAGTTCTTC
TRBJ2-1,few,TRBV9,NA,CASSPRDFSYNEQFF,TGTGCCAGCAGTCCCCGGGACTTTTCCTACAATGAGCAGTTCTTC
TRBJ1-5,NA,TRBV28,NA,CASSSLGSQPQHF,TGTGCCAGCAGCTCCTTGGGGAGTCAGCCCCAGCATTTT
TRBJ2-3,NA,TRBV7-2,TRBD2,CASSYRKGLAGDADTQYF,TGTGCCAGCAGCTATCGGAAGGGGCTAGCGGGAGACGCAGATACGCAGTATTTT
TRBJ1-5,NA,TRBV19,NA,CASSIGGGPNQPQHF,TGTGCCAGTAGTATAGGTGGAGGGCCCAATCAGCCCCAGCATTTT
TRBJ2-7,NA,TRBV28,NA,CASRPGPYYEQYF,TGTGCCAGCAGACCGGGGCCTTACTACGAGCAGTACTTC
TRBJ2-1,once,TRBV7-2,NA,CASSGTFYNEQFF,TGTGCCAGCAGCGGGACGTTCTACAATGAGCAGTTCTTC
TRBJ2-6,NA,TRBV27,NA,CASLPTGANVLTF,TGTGCCAGCCTTCCGACTGGGGCCAACGTCCTGACTTTC
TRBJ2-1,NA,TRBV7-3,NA,CASSLTWNNEQFF,TGTGCCAGCAGCTTAACCTGGAACAATGAGCAGTTCTTC
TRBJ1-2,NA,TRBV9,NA,CASSPGLTPYGYTF,TGTGCCAGCAGCCCGGGGCTTACTCCCTATGGCTACACCTTC